The sequence of this T cell receptor beta chain was determined in a study of human T cells and chemical hapten exposure. About the study: Reading of the patch tests, which applied 0.01% DPC to the upper back, occurred at 6 days.

Whole-study findings and limits: Expanded TCRs created a significantly greater count of big CDR3 similarity clusters than controls did.

This clonotype was counted many times. Its antigen is undetermined. TCRdb reprocessed the RACE reads via MiXCR and lists one record per CDR3 protein. Of about 350,000 distinct CDR3 sequences in the sample, roughly 6% were seen once. This CDR3 is 14 amino acids long. V was pared by 2 bases and J by 6 bases, with 5 bases of the junction left unmatched. Germline V gene sequence: CDR1 SGHTA, CDR2 FQGNSA. Time point defined: patch test 2, 6 weeks after DPC sensitization. As to treatment: therapeutic diphenylcyclopropenone sensitization with weekly scalp DPC. Blood draws came first, before each patch test. Before extraction, the whole blood was not fractionated, and total RNA was taken from it.

V gene TRBV7-2 combines with J gene TRBJ2-3, with TRBD1 matching 7 bases. The TCR comes from a woman aged 18-29 years with alopecia areata. Some clones in this sample may be carry-over from other donors' samples. The source material was whole blood, sampled in connection with sensitization to the hapten diphenylcyclopropenone (DPC). The CDR3 sequence: CASSLRGPLDTQYF. CDR3 DNA sequence: TGTGCCAGCAGCTTAAGGGGGCCCCTCGATACGCAGTATTTT.